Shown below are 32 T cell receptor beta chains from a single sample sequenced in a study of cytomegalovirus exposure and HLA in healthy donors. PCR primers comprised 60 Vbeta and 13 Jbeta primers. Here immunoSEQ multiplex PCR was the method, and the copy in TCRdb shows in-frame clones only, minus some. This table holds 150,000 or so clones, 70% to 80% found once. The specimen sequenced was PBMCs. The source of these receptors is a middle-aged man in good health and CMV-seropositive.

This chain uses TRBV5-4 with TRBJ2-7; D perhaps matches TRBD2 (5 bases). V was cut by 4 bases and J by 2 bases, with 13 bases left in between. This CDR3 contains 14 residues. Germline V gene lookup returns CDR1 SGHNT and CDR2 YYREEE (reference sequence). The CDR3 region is CASSDRRRTYEQYF. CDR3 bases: TGTGCCAGCAGCGACCGTAGGAGGACCTACGAGCAGTACTTC.

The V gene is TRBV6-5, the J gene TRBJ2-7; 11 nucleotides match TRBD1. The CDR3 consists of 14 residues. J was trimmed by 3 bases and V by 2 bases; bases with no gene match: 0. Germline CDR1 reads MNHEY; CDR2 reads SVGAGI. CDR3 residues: CASSYGTGGYEQYF. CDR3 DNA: TGTGCCAGCAGTTACGGGACAGGGGGCTACGAGCAGTACTTC.

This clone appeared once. The chain's CDR3 is CASSHDAGTDTQYF. In DNA, the CDR3 is TGCGCCAGCAGCCATGACGCGGGCACAGATACGCAGTATTTT. This rearrangement joins TRBV4-3 to TRBJ2-3; no reliable D call. CDR3 length equals 14 residues. Trimming left V 3 bases short and J 1 base short, with 8 bases between. Germline CDR1 LGHNA, CDR2 YSLEER.

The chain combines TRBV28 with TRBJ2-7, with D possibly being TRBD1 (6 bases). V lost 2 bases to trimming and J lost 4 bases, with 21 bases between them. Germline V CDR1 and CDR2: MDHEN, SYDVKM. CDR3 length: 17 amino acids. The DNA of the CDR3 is TGTGCCAGCAGTTTAGGGAACTTCCAGGGGTCGTGGTACGAGCAGTACTTC. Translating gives CASSLGNFQGSWYEQYF.

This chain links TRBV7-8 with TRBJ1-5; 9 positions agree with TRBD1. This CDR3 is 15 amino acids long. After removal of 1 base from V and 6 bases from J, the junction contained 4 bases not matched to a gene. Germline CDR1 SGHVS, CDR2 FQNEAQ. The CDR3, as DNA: TGTGCCAGCAGCTTAGGGACAGGGGACGGTCAGCCCCAGCATTTT. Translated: CASSLGTGDGQPQHF.

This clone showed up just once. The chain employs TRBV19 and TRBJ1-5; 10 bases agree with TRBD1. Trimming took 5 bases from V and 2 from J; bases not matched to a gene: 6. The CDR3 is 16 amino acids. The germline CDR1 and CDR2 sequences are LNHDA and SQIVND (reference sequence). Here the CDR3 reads CASSVSGTGGNQPQHF. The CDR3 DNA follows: TGTGCCAGTAGTGTTTCCGGGACAGGGGGCAATCAGCCCCAGCATTTT.

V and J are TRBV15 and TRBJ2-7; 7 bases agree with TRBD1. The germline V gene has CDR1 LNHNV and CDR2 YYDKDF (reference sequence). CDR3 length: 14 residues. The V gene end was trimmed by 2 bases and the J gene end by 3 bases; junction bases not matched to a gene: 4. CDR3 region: CATSRIDRVYEQYF. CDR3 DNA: TGTGCCACCAGCAGAATCGACAGGGTCTACGAGCAGTACTTC. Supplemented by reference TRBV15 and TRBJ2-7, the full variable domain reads DAMVIQNPRYQVTQFGKPVTLSCSQTLNHNVMYWYQQKSSQAPKLLFHYYDKDFNNEADTPDNFQSRRPNTSFCFLDIRSPGLGDTAMYLCATSRIDRVYEQYFGPGTRLTVT.

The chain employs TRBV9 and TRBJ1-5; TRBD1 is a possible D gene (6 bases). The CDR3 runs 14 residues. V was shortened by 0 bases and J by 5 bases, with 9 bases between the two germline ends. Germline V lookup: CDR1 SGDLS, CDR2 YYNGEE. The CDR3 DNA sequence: TGTGCCAGCAGCGTAGCAGGGGTCGATCAGCCCCAGCATTTT. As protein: CASSVAGVDQPQHF.

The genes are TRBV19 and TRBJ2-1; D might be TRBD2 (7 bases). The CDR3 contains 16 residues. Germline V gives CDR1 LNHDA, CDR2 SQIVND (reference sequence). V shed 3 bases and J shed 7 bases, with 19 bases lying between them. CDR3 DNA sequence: TGTGCCAGTAGTATTTGGGGCGACAGGCGGGGGAATGAGCAGTTCTTC. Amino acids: CASSIWGDRRGNEQFF.

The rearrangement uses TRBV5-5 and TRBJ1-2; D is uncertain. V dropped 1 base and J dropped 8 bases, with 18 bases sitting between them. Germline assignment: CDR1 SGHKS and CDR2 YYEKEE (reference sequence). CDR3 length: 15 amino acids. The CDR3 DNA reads TGTGCCAGCAGCTTGTGGCAGTCTTCATCTTACGGCTACACCTTC. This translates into CASSLWQSSSYGYTF.

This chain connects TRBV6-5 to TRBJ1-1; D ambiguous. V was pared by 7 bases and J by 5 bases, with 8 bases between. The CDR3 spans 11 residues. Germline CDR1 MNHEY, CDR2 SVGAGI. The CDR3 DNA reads TGTGCCAGCAAAGCGGGGACTGAAGCTTTCTTT. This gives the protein CASKAGTEAFF.

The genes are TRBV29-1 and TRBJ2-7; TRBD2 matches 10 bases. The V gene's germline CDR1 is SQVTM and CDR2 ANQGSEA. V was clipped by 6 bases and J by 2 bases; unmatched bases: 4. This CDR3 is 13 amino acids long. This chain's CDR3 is CSVRTSGAYEQYF. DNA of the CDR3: TGCAGCGTCCGGACTAGCGGAGCCTACGAGCAGTACTTC.

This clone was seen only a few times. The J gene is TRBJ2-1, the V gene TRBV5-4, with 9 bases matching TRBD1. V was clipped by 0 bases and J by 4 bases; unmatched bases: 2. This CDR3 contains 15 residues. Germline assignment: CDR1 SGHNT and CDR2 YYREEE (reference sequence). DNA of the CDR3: TGTGCCAGCAGCTTGGGACAGGGGGTATACAATGAGCAGTTCTTC. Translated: CASSLGQGVYNEQFF. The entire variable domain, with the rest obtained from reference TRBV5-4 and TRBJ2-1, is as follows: ETGVTQSPTHLIKTRGQQVTLRCSSQSGHNTVSWYQQALGQGPQFIFQYYREEENGRGNFPPRFSGLQFPNYSSELNVNALELDDSALYLCASSLGQGVYNEQFFGPGTRLTVL.

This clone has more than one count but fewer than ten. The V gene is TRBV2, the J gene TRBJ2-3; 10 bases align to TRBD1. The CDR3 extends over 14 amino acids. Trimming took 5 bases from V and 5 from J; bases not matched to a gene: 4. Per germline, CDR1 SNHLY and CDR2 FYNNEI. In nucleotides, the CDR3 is TGTGCCAGCAGTATGACAGGGGGCAGAGATACGCAGTATTTT. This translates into CASSMTGGRDTQYF.

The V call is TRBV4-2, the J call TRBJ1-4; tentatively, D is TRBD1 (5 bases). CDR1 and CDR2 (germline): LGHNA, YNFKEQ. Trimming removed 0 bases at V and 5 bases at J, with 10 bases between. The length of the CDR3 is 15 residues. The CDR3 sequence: CASSQEGVLNEKLFF. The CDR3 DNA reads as TGTGCCAGCAGCCAAGAAGGGGTTCTCAATGAAAAACTGTTTTTT.

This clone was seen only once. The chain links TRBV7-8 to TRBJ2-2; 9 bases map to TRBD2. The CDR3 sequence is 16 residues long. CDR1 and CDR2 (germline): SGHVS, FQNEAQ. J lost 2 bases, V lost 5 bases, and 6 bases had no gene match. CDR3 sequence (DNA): TGTGCCAGCAGCCCCCGGACTAGCGCAAACACCGGGGAGCTGTTTTTT. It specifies CASSPRTSANTGELFF.

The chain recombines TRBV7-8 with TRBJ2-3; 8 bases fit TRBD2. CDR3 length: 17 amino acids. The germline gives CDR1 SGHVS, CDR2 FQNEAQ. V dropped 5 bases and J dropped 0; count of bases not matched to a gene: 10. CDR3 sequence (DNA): TGTGCCAGCAGCGACCGACTAGCGCGGGCTAGCACAGATACGCAGTATTTT. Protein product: CASSDRLARASTDTQYF.

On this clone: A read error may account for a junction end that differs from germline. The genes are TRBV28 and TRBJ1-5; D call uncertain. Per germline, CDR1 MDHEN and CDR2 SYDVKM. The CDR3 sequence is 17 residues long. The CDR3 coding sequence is TGTGCCGGCAGTTTAGGCCCACAACACTCCCCCGGGAACCCCCAGCATTTT. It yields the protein CAGSLGPQHSPGNPQHF.

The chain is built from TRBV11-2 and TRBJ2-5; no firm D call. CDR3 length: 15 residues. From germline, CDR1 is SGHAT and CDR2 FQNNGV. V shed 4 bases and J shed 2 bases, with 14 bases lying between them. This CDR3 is CASSSGTVGQETQYF. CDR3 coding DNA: TGTGCCAGCAGCTCTGGCACAGTTGGTCAAGAGACCCAGTACTTC. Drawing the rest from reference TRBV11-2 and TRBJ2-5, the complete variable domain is EAGVAQSPRYKIIEKRQSVAFWCNPISGHATLYWYQQILGQGPKLLIQFQNNGVVDDSQLPKDRFSAERLKGVDSTLKIQPAKLEDSAVYLCASSSGTVGQETQYFGPGTRLLVL.

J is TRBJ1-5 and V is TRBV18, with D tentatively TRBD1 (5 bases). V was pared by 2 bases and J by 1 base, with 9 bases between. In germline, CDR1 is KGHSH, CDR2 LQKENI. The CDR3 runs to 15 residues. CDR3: CASSPSRESNQPQHF. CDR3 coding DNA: TGTGCCAGCTCACCATCCAGGGAAAGCAATCAGCCCCAGCATTTT.

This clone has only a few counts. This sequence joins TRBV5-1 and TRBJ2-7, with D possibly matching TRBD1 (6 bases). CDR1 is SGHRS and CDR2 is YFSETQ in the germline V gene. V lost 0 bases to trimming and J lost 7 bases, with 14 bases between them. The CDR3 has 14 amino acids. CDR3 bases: TGCGCCAGCAGCTTGGGACACCTCGGACAGGAGCAGTACTTC. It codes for CASSLGHLGQEQYF.

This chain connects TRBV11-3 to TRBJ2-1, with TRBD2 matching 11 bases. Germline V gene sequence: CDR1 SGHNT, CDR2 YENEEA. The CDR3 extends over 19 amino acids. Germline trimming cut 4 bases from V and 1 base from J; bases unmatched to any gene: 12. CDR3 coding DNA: TGTGCCAGCAGCTCTGGAGGGGCCTTAGCGGGAGGGTCCTACAATGAGCAGTTCTTC. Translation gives CASSSGGALAGGSYNEQFF.

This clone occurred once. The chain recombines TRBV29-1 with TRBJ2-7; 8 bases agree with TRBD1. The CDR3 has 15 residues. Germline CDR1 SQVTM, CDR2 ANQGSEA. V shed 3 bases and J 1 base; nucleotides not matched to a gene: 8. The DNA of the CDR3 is TGCAGCGTTGATGGGTGGGGACAGGCATCCTACGAGCAGTACTTC. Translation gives CSVDGWGQASYEQYF.

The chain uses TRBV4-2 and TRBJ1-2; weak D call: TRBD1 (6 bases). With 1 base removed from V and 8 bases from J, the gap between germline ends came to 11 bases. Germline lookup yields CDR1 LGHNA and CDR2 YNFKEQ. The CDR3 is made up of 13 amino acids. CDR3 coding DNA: TGTGCCAGCAGCCAAGGACAGGCGGTGGGCTACACCTTC. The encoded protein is CASSQGQAVGYTF.

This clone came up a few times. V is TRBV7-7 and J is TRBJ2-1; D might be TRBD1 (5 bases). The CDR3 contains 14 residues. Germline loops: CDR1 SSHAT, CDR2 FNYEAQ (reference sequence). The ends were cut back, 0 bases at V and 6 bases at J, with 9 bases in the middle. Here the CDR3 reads CASSLAPGANEQFF. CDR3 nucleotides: TGTGCCAGCAGCTTAGCGCCTGGGGCCAATGAGCAGTTCTTC.

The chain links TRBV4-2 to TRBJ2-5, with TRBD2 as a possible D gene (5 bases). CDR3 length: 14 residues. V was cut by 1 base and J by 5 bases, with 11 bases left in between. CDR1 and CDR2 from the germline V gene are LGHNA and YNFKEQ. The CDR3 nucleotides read TGTGCCAGCAGCCAAGGGGAAGGCGGGGAGACCCAGTACTTC. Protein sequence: CASSQGEGGETQYF.

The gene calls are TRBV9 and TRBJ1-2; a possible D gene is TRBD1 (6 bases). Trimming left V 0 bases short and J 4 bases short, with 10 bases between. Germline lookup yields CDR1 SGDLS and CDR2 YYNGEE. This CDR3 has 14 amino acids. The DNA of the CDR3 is TGTGCCAGCAGCGTAGATACAGGGATCTATGGCTACACCTTC. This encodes CASSVDTGIYGYTF. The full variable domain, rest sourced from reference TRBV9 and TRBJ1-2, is DSGVTQTPKHLITATGQRVTLRCSPRSGDLSVYWYQQSLDQGLQFLIQYYNGEERAKGNILERFSAQQFPDLHSELNLSSLELGDSALYFCASSVDTGIYGYTFGSGTRLTVV.

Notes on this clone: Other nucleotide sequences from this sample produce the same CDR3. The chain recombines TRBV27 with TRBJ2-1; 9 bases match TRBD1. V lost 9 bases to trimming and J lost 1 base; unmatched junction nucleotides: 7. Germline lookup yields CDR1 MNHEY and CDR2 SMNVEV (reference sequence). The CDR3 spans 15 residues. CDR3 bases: TGTGCCAGTACTACCGGGACAGGGTCCTACAATGAGCAGTTCTTC. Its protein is CASTTGTGSYNEQFF.

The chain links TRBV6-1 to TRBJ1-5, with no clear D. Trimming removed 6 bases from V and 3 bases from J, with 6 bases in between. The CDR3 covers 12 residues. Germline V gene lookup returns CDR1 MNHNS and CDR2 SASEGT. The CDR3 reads CASSELNQPQHF. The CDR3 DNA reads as TGTGCCAGCAGCGAACTCAATCAGCCCCAGCATTTT.

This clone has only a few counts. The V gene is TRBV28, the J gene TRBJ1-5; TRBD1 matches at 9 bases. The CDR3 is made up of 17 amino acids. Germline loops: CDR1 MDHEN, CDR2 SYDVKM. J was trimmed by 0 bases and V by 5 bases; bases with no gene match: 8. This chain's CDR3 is CASSPGGTGSSNQPQHF. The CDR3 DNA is TGTGCCAGCAGTCCTGGGGGGACAGGGTCTAGCAATCAGCCCCAGCATTTT.

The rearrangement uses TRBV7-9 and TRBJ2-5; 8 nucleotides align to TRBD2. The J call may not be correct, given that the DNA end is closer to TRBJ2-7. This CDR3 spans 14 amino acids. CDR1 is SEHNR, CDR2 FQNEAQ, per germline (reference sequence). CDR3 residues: CASSRSAGGDEQYF. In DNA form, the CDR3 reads TGTGCCAGCAGTCGAAGTGCGGGAGGAGACGAGCAGTACTTC.

The CDR3 DNA reads TGTGCCAGCAGCTTGGGACAGTATAGCAATCAGCCCCAGCATTTT. It specifies CASSLGQYSNQPQHF. The chain joins TRBV7-6 to TRBJ1-5; 7 bases map to TRBD1. This CDR3 is built from 15 residues. Germline-derived CDR1 and CDR2 are SGHVS and FNYEAQ. V shed 3 bases and J 0 bases; nucleotides not matched to a gene: 2.